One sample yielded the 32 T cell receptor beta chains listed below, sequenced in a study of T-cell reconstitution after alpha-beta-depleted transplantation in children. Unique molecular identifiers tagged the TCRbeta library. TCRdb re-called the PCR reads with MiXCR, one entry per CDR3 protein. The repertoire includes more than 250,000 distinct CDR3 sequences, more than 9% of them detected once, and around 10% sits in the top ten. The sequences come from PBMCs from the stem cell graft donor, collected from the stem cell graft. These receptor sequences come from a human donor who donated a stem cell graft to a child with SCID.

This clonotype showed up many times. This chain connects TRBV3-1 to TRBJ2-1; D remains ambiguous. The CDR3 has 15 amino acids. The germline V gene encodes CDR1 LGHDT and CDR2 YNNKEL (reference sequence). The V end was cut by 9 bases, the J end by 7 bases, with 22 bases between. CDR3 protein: CASTPSGGDRNEQFF. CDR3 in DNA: TGTGCCAGTACCCCTTCTGGCGGCGATCGAAATGAGCAGTTCTTC.

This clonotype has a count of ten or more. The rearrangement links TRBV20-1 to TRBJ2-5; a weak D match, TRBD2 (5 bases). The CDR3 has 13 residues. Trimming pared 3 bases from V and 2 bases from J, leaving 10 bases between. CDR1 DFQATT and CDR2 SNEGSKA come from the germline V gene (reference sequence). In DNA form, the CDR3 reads TGCAGTGCTAGGCTAGCAGCACAAGAGACCCAGTACTTC. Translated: CSARLAAQETQYF.

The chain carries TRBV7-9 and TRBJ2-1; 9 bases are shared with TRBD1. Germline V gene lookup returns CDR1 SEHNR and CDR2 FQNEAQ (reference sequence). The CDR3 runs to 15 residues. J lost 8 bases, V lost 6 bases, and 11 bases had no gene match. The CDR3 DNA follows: TGTGCCAGCAGATTGGGACAGGGAAGTATTCATGAGCAGTTCTTC. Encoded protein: CASRLGQGSIHEQFF.

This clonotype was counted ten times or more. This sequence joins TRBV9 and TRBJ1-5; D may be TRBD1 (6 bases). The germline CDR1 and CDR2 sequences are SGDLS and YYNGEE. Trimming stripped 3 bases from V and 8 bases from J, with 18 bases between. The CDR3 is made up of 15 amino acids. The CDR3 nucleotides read TGTGCCAGCAGCGAGTCCGGGGGCAGGATCGAGCCCCAGCATTTT. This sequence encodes CASSESGGRIEPQHF.

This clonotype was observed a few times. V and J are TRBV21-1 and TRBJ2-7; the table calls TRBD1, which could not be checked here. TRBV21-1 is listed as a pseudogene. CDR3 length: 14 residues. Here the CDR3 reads CASSNAGKGVGQYF. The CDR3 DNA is TGTGCCAGCAGCAATGCGGGGAAAGGTGTTGGGCAGTACTTC.

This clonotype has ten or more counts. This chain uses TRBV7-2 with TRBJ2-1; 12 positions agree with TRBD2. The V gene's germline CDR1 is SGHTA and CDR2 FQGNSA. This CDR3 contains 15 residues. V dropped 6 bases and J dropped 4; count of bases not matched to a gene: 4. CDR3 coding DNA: TGTGCCAGCAGTTCCCTAGCGGGGGGGTACAATGAGCAGTTCTTC. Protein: CASSSLAGGYNEQFF.

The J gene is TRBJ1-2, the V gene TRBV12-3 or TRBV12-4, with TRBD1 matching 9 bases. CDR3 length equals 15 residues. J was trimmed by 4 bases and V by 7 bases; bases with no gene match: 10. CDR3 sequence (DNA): TGTGCCAGCACCCTAACAGGGGGCGTGGGCTATGGCTACACCTTC. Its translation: CASTLTGGVGYGYTF.

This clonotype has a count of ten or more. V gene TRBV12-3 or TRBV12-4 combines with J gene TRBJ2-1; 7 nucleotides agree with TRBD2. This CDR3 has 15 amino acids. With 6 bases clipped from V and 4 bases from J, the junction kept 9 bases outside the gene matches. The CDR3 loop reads CASSPRGVEYNEQFF. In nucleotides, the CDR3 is TGTGCCAGCAGCCCCCGGGGGGTTGAGTACAATGAGCAGTTCTTC.

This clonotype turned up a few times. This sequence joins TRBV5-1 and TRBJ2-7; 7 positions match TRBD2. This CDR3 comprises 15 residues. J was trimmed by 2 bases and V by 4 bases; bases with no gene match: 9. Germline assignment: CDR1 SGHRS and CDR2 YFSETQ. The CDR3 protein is CASSRLGGEAYEQYF. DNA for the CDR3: TGCGCCAGCAGCCGTTTGGGGGGGGAGGCCTACGAGCAGTACTTC.

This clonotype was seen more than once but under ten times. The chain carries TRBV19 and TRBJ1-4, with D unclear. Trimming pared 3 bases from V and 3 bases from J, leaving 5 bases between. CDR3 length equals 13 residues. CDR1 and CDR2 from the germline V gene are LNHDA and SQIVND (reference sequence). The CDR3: CASSIHPNEKLFF. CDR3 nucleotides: TGTGCCAGTAGTATTCACCCTAATGAAAAACTGTTTTTT.

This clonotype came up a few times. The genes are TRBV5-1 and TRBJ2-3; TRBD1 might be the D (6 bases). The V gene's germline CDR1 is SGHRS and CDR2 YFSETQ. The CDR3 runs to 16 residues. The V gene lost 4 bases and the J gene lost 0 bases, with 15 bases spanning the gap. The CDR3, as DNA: TGCGCCAGCAGCCCCTGGACAGCAGCTAGCACAGATACGCAGTATTTT. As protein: CASSPWTAASTDTQYF.

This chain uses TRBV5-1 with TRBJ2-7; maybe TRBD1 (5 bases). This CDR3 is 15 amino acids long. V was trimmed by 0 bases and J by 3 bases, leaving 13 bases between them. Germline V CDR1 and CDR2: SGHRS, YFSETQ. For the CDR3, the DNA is TGCGCCAGCAGCTTGGGCTCAGGGAATTTCTACGAGCAGTACTTC. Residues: CASSLGSGNFYEQYF.

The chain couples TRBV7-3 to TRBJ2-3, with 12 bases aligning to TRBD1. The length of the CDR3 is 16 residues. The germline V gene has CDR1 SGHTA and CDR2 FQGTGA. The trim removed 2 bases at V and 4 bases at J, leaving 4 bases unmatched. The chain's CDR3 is CASSLGGTGGADTQYF. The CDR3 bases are TGTGCCAGCAGCTTAGGAGGGACAGGGGGCGCAGATACGCAGTATTTT. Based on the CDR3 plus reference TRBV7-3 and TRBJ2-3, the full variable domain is GAGVSQTPSNKVTEKGKYVELRCDPISGHTALYWYRQSLGQGPEFLIYFQGTGAADDSGLPNDRFFAVRPEGSVSTLKIQRTERGDSAVYLCASSLGGTGGADTQYFGPGTRLTVL.

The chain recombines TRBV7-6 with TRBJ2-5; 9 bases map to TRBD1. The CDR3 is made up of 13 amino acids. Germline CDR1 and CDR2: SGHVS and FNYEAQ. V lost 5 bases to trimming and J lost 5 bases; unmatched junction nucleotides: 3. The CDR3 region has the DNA TGTGCCAGCAGCATAGGACAGGGGGAGACCCAGTACTTC. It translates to CASSIGQGETQYF.

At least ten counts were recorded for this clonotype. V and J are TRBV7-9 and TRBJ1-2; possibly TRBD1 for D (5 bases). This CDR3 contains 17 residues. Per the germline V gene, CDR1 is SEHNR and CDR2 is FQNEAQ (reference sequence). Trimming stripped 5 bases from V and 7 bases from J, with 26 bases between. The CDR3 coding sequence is TGTGCCAGCAGCCCCCAGGGAATTGATCACCGGGGAGGTGGCTACACCTTC. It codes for CASSPQGIDHRGGGYTF.

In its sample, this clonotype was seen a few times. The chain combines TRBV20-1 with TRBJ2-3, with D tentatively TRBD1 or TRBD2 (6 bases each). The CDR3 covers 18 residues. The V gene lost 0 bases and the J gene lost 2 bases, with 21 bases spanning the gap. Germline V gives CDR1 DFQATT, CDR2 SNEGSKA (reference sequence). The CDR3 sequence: CSARDTPFDWGATDTQYF. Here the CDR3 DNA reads TGCAGTGCTAGAGATACCCCTTTCGATTGGGGGGCCACAGATACGCAGTATTTT.

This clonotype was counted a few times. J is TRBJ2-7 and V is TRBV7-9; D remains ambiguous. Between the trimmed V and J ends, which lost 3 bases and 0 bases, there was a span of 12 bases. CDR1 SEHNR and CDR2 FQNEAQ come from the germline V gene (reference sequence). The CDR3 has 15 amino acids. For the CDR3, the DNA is TGTGCCAGCAGCTTGCTTCCATCGAGCTCCTACGAGCAGTACTTC. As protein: CASSLLPSSSYEQYF.

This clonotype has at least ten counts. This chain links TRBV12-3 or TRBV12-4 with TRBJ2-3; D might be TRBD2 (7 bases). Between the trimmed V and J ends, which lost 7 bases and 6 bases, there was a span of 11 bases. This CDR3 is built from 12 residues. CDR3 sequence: CASTGGSDTQYF. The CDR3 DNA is TGTGCCAGCACGGGGGGCTCGGATACGCAGTATTTT.

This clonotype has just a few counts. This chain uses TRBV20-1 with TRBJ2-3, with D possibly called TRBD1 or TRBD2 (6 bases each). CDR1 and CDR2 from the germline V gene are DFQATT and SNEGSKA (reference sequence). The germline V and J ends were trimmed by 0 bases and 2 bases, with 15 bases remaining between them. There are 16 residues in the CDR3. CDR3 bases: TGCAGTGCTAGAGATCTCCCGGGGGCGACCACAGATACGCAGTATTTT. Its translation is CSARDLPGATTDTQYF.

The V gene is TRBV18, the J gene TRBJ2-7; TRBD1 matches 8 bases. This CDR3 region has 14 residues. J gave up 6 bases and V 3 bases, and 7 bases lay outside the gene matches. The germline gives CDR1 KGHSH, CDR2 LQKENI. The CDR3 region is CASSPDRGLSEQYF. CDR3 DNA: TGTGCCAGCTCACCCGACAGGGGTTTGAGCGAGCAGTACTTC.

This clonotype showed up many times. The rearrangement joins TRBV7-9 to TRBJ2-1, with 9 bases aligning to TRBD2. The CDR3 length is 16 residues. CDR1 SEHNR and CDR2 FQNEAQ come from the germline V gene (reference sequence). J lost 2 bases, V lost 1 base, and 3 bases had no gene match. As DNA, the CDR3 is TGTGCCAGCAGCTTAGACGGCGGGGGGGCCTACAATGAGCAGTTCTTC. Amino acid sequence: CASSLDGGGAYNEQFF.

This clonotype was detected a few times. CDR3 DNA sequence: TGTGCCAGCAGTTCCGGGACACCCCAGTCACCCCTCCACTTT. Protein: CASSSGTPQSPLHF. The chain carries TRBV12-3 or TRBV12-4 and TRBJ1-6, with TRBD1 as a possible D gene (6 bases). The CDR3 is 14 residues long. The V gene lost 4 bases and the J gene lost 10 bases, with 14 bases spanning the gap.

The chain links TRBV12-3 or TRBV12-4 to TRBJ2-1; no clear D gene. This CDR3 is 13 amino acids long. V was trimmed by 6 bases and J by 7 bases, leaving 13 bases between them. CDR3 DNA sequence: TGTGCCAGCAGCCCCCGAACACCGAATGAGCAGTTCTTC. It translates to CASSPRTPNEQFF.

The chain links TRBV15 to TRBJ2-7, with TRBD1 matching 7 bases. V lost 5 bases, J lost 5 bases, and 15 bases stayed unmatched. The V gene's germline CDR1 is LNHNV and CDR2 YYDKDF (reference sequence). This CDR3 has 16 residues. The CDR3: CATSHHLQGRQNEQYF. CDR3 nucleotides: TGTGCCACCAGCCACCACCTACAGGGGAGACAGAACGAGCAGTACTTC.

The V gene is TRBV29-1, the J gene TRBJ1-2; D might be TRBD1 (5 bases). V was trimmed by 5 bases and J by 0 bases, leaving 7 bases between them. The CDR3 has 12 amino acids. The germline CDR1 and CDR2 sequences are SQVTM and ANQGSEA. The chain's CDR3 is CSVLTANYGYTF. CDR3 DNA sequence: TGCAGCGTTTTGACAGCTAACTATGGCTACACCTTC.

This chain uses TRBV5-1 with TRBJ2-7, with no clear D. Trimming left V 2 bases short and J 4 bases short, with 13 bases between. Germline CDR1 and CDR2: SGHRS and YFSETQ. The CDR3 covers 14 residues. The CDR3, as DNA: TGCGCCAGCAGCTTCAACAACCTGGAGTACGAGCAGTACTTC. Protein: CASSFNNLEYEQYF.

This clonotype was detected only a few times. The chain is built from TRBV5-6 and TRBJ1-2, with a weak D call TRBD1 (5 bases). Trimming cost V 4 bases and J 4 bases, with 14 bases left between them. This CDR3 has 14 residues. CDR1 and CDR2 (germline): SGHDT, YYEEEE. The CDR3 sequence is CASSQSDSAYGYTF. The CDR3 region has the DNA TGTGCCAGCAGCCAGAGCGACAGTGCCTATGGCTACACCTTC.

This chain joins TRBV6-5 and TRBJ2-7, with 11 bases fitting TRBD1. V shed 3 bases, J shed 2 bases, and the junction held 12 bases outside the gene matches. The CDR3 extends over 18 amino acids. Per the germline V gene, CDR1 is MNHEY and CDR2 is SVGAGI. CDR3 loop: CASSYYPYRDRGTYEQYF. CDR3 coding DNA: TGTGCCAGCAGTTATTACCCTTACCGGGACAGGGGGACCTACGAGCAGTACTTC.

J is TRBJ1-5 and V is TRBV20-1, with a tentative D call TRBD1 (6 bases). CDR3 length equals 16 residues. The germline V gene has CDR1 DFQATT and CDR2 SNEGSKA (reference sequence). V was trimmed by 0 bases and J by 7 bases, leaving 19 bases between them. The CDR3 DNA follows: TGCAGTGCTAGAGATGTTGGGGGGGGGCTTGGGCAGCCCCAGCATTTT. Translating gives CSARDVGGGLGQPQHF.

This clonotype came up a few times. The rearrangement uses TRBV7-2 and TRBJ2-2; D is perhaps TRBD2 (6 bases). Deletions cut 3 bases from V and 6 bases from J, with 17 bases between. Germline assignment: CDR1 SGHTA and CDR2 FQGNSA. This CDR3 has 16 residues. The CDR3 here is CASSLRLVGPSGELFF. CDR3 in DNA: TGTGCCAGCAGCTTGAGACTAGTAGGGCCCTCCGGGGAGCTGTTTTTT.

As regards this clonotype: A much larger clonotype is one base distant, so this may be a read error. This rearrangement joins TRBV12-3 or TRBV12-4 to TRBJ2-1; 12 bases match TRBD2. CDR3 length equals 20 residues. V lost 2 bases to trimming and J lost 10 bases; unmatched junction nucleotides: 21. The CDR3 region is CASSLLPVLAGGQRKGEQFF. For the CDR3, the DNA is TGTGCCAGCAGTTTACTCCCCGTACTAGCGGGGGGCCAAAGGAAGGGGGAGCAGTTCTTC.

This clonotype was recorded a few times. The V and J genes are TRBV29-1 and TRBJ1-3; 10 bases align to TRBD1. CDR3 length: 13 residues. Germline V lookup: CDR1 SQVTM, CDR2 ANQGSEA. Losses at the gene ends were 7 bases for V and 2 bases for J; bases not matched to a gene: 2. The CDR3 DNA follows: TGCAGCGCTGGGACAGGGGCTGGAAACACCATATATTTT. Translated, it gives CSAGTGAGNTIYF.